The rows below give T cell receptor beta chains drawn from one sample of a study of T cell responses to AZD1222 COVID-19 vaccine. Assay used: immunoSEQ multiplex PCR; TCRdb lists only in-frame clones, some missing. The sample shows 190,000 or so clones, around 89% of them seen only once. Material: peripheral blood, obtained 28 days after the second AZD1222 dose. These receptors were taken from an adult who received the AZD1222 COVID-19 vaccine. CDR3s include the opening cysteine and the closing phenylalanine or tryptophan. Clone size is not always given. Where it is, it says once, few, many or a class for expanded clones.

size,V,J,CDR3
.,TRBV6-2/TRBV6-3,TRBJ2-7,CASSHSGASGSYEQYF
.,TRBV7-3,TRBJ1-5,CASSYDSNQPQHF
.,TRBV7-9,TRBJ1-4,CASSRGGEKLVF
.,TRBV5-8,TRBJ1-5,CASSLGQLANQPQHF
.,TRBV10-3,TRBJ2-3,CAISESRLLGADTQYF
few,TRBV7-3,TRBJ2-2,CASGLNTGELFF
few,TRBV4-1,TRBJ2-7,CASSQVSGVRYEQYF
once,TRBV7-2,TRBJ2-1,CASSLAVLAGDEQFF
.,TRBV28,TRBJ2-7,CASRDQVYEQYF
.,TRBV5-4,TRBJ2-2,CASSPTLERTGELFF
.,TRBV27,TRBJ2-5,CASRGWLQETQYF
.,TRBV7-2,TRBJ1-4,CASSLVTGEKLFF
.,TRBV7-2,TRBJ1-4,CASSLQGGRNEKLFF
.,TRBV9,TRBJ2-1,CASSLGLAGRAAYNEQFF
.,TRBV24-1,TRBJ2-4,CATSEGVKNIQYF
.,TRBV11-3,TRBJ2-2,CASSPGSGKNTGELFF
once,TRBV12-3/TRBV12-4,TRBJ2-7,CASSSDYEQYF
.,TRBV28,TRBJ2-1,CASRLQGPHNEQFF
.,TRBV3-1/TRBV3-2,TRBJ1-2,CASSPLAGDYGYTF
.,TRBV4-2,TRBJ2-5,CASSQDGASGRGETQYF
.,TRBV20-1,TRBJ2-7,CSVGEYEQYF
.,TRBV3-1/TRBV3-2,TRBJ2-1,CASTSHPPARLNEQFF
.,TRBV4-3,TRBJ2-7,CASSPGTGLYEQYF
.,TRBV19,TRBJ2-2,CASRELGGLGGELFF
.,TRBV5-4,TRBJ2-5,CASSRRGQGKETQYF
once,TRBV7-3,TRBJ2-1,CASSPSGNYNEQFF
.,TRBV7-8,TRBJ1-1,CASSLAGSHTEAFF
.,TRBV23-1,TRBJ1-2,CASSQRQSWHGYTF
.,TRBV19,TRBJ1-5,CASSPLPAGQQPQHF
.,TRBV6-5,TRBJ2-7,CASSSPRQNSYEQYF
.,TRBV4-1,TRBJ2-7,CASSQGSGGSSYEQYF
.,TRBV18,TRBJ2-7,CASSPPYAGGYYEQYF
.,TRBV4-1,TRBJ2-7,CASSLREGSYEQYF
.,TRBV19,TRBJ2-7,CASSIELAGGINRREQYF
.,TRBV2,TRBJ1-5,CASSVHREAQPQHF
.,TRBV24-1,TRBJ1-2,CATSGTSDSLNYGYTF
.,TRBV27,TRBJ1-1,CASRVQGAYTEAFF
.,TRBV5-4,TRBJ1-1,CASSLAAGVNTEAFF
few,TRBV27,TRBJ2-1,CAVYNEQFF
once,TRBV6-5,TRBJ2-7,CASSTWTARAYEQYF
.,TRBV3-1/TRBV3-2,TRBJ2-7,CASSQRQGFYEQYF